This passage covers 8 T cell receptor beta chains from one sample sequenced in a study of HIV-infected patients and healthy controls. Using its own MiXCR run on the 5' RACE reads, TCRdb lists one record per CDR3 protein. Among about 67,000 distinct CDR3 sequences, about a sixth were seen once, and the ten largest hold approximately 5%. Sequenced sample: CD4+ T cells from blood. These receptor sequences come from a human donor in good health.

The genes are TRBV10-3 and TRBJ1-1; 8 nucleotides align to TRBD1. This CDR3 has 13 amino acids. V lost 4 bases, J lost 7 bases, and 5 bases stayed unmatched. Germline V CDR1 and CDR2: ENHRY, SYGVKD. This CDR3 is CAISGTGLSEAFF. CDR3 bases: TGTGCCATCAGTGGGACAGGGTTGAGTGAAGCTTTCTTT.

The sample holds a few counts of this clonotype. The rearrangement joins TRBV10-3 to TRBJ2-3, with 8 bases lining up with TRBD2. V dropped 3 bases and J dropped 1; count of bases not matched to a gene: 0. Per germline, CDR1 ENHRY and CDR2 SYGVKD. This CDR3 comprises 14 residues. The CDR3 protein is CAISEAGGTDTQYF. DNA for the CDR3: TGTGCCATCAGTGAAGCGGGGGGCACAGATACGCAGTATTTT.

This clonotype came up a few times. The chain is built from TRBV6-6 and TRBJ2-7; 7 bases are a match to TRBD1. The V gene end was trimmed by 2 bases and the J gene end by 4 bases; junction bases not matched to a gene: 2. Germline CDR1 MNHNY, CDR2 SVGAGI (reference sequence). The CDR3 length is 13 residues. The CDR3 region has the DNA TGTGCCAGCAGTTACGACAGGGAGTACGAGCAGTACTTC. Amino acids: CASSYDREYEQYF.

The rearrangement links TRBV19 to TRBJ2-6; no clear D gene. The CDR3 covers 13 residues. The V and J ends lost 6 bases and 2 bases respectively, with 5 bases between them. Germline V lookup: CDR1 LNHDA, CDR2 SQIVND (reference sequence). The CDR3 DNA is TGTGCCAGTAGCACGGCTGGGGCCAACGTCCTGACTTTC. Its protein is CASSTAGANVLTF.

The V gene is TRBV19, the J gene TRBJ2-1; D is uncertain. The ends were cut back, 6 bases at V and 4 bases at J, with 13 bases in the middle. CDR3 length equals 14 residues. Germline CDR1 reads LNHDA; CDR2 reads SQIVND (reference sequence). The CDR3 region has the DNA TGTGCCAGTAGCCTAGATCCTAGTTACAATGAGCAGTTCTTC. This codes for CASSLDPSYNEQFF.

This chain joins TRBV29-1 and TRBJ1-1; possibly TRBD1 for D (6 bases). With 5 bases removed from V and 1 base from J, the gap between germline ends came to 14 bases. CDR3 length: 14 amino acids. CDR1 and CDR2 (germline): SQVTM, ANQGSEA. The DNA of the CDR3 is TGCAGCGTTCTACCGGGACATCAGAACACTGAAGCTTTCTTT. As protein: CSVLPGHQNTEAFF.

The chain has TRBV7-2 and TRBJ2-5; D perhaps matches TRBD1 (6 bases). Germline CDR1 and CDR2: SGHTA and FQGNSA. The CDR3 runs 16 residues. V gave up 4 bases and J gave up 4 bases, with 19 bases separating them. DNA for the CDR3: TGTGCCAGCAGCTCAGCGACAGGCCTCCTAATAGAGACCCAGTACTTC. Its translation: CASSSATGLLIETQYF.

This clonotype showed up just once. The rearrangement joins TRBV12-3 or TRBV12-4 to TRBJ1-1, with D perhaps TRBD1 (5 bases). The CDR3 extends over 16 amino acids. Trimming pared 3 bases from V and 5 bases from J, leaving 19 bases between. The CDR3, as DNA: TGTGCCAGCAGTTTCAGACTCGGGGGGAGTTTGACTGAAGCTTTCTTT. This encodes CASSFRLGGSLTEAFF.